One and the same sample provided the 20 T cell receptor beta chains below, sequenced in a study of technical replicates of blood from several donors. Only in-frame clones appear in the TCRdb table, and some are missing; sequencing was by immunoSEQ multiplex PCR. Of approximately 89,000 clones listed, approximately 94% are singletons. The sample comprised T cells isolated from PBMCs. All receptors derive from a human donor in good health.

The V and J genes are TRBV10-1 and TRBJ1-1, with D unresolved. The CDR3 spans 16 residues. Trimming removed 0 bases from V and 4 bases from J, with 15 bases in between. CDR1 and CDR2 from the germline V gene are WNHNN and SYGVQD (reference sequence). CDR3 in amino acids: CASSESLNPSSTEAFF. In DNA form, the CDR3 reads TGCGCCAGCAGTGAGTCGTTGAATCCCTCGAGCACTGAAGCTTTCTTT.

This clone appeared once. The V call is TRBV27, the J call TRBJ1-3; 9 positions match TRBD1. Germline V CDR1 and CDR2: MNHEY, SMNVEV (reference sequence). CDR3 size: 16 residues. V lost 5 bases and J lost 4; bases outside the gene matches: 9. The CDR3, as DNA: TGTGCCAGCAGTCAGGACAGGGGTTTGGCGGGAAACACCATATATTTT. Protein product: CASSQDRGLAGNTIYF.

As to this clone: Other nucleotide sequences in the sample specify the same CDR3. The V gene is TRBV9, the J gene TRBJ1-2, with D unclear. Trimming removed 1 base at V and 2 bases at J, with 6 bases between. CDR3 length equals 13 residues. Per germline, CDR1 SGDLS and CDR2 YYNGEE. The CDR3 DNA follows: TGTGCCAGCAGCGTAAGACAAAACTATGGCTACACCTTC. This translates into CASSVRQNYGYTF. The variable domain in full, with the rest retrieved from reference TRBV9 and TRBJ1-2, is DSGVTQTPKHLITATGQRVTLRCSPRSGDLSVYWYQQSLDQGLQFLIQYYNGEERAKGNILERFSAQQFPDLHSELNLSSLELGDSALYFCASSVRQNYGYTFGSGTRLTVV.

This chain uses TRBV11-3 with TRBJ2-7, with D perhaps TRBD1 (6 bases). Trimming pared 5 bases from V and 3 bases from J, leaving 17 bases between. Germline values: CDR1 SGHNT, CDR2 YENEEA. The CDR3 sequence is 15 residues long. For the CDR3, the DNA is TGTGCCAGCAGCCAGGGGCCCGGGCCCAACTACGAGCAGTACTTC. Amino acid sequence: CASSQGPGPNYEQYF.

This clone was recorded once. The rearrangement links TRBV5-1 to TRBJ2-5; 14 bases are a match to TRBD2. CDR3 length: 17 residues. Per the germline V gene, CDR1 is SGHRS and CDR2 is YFSETQ. With V trimmed by 4 bases and J by 3 bases, 8 bases remained unmatched. The CDR3 here is CASSPGTSGGREETQYF. CDR3 sequence (DNA): TGCGCCAGCAGCCCCGGGACTAGCGGGGGCAGGGAAGAGACCCAGTACTTC.

CDR3 nucleotide sequence: TGTGCCAGCAGCTTAGGTAGCGGGCAAGAGACCCAGTACTTC. This encodes CASSLGSGQETQYF. The V and J genes are TRBV7-6 and TRBJ2-5; 7 bases agree with TRBD2. In germline, CDR1 is SGHVS, CDR2 FNYEAQ. The CDR3 loop spans 14 amino acids. Germline trimming cut 1 base from V and 2 bases from J; bases unmatched to any gene: 1. Full variable domain (remainder filled in from reference TRBV7-6 and TRBJ2-5): GAGVSQSPRYKVTKRGQDVALRCDPISGHVSLYWYRQALGQGPEFLTYFNYEAQQDKSGLPNDRFSAERPEGSISTLTIQRTEQRDSAMYRCASSLGSGQETQYFGPGTRLLVL.

The gene calls are TRBV9 and TRBJ2-3; 9 nucleotides line up with TRBD2. J lost 4 bases, V lost 3 bases, and 12 bases had no gene match. There are 17 residues in the CDR3. Looked up from germline, CDR1 is SGDLS and CDR2 is YYNGEE. CDR3 nucleotide sequence: TGTGCCAGCAGCGCCCCGGCGTTCCTAGCGGGGCCAGATACGCAGTATTTT. As protein: CASSAPAFLAGPDTQYF.

This clone has only one observation. The chain recombines TRBV27 with TRBJ2-2, with D possibly TRBD2 on 5 matching bases. Germline V CDR1 and CDR2: MNHEY, SMNVEV (reference sequence). This CDR3 spans 15 amino acids. Trimming pared 4 bases from V and 5 bases from J, leaving 14 bases between. CDR3: CASSWMDSLTGELFF. The CDR3 DNA reads TGTGCCAGCAGTTGGATGGACTCCCTAACCGGGGAGCTGTTTTTT.

The chain carries TRBV18 and TRBJ2-1, with 10 bases lining up with TRBD1. CDR3 size: 15 residues. CDR1 is KGHSH, CDR2 LQKENI, per germline. Unmatched junction bases numbered 5, after V lost 3 bases and J lost 6 bases. CDR3 in DNA: TGTGCCAGCTCACCCGGGACAGGGGTGCCCAATGAGCAGTTCTTC. Its translation: CASSPGTGVPNEQFF.

The chain has TRBV18 and TRBJ1-4; D uncertain. The germline gives CDR1 KGHSH, CDR2 LQKENI. The CDR3 is 13 amino acids. The V end was cut by 4 bases, the J end by 7 bases, with 10 bases between. For the CDR3, the DNA is TGTGCCAGCTCACGGAGCGGCAGTGAAAAACTGTTTTTT. As protein: CASSRSGSEKLFF.

Remarks on this clone: Different DNA sequences within this sample yield the same CDR3. The V and J genes are TRBV11-2 and TRBJ2-7; D remains ambiguous. Germline V lookup: CDR1 SGHAT, CDR2 FQNNGV. V was pared by 8 bases and J by 3 bases, with 5 bases between. The CDR3 is made up of 10 amino acids. The CDR3 is CASSSYEQYF. CDR3 nucleotide sequence: TGTGCCAGCTCGAGCTACGAGCAGTACTTC.

The rearrangement uses TRBV25-1 and TRBJ1-4, with 10 bases matching TRBD1. This CDR3 contains 14 residues. J was trimmed by 7 bases and V by 6 bases; bases with no gene match: 5. Germline V CDR1 and CDR2: MGHDK, SYGVNS. The CDR3 here is CASRSGDRGEKLFF. CDR3 sequence (DNA): TGTGCCAGCAGATCGGGGGACAGGGGTGAAAAACTGTTTTTT.

V gene TRBV19 combines with J gene TRBJ2-1, with 7 bases lining up with TRBD2. Germline V gives CDR1 LNHDA, CDR2 SQIVND (reference sequence). The CDR3 sequence is 16 residues long. Losses at the gene ends were 2 bases for V and 4 bases for J; bases not matched to a gene: 8. The CDR3 coding sequence is TGTGCCAGTAGTATACTGTCCAGCGGGAATTACAATGAGCAGTTCTTC. Protein: CASSILSSGNYNEQFF.

The chain has TRBV5-6 and TRBJ1-5; no definite D call. From germline, CDR1 is SGHDT and CDR2 YYEEEE. V lost 1 base and J 5 bases, leaving 13 bases between the germline ends. The CDR3 consists of 15 residues. The chain's CDR3 is CASSLSSGSHQPQHF. Here the CDR3 DNA reads TGTGCCAGCAGCTTGTCGAGCGGGTCGCATCAGCCCCAGCATTTT.

The J gene is TRBJ2-1, the V gene TRBV28, with D unresolved. This CDR3 has 11 residues. V lost 5 bases and J 9 bases, leaving 8 bases between the germline ends. Germline V lookup: CDR1 MDHEN, CDR2 SYDVKM. The CDR3 DNA follows: TGTGCCAGCAGTCTACCTACTGAGCAGTTCTTC. This sequence encodes CASSLPTEQFF.

The chain is built from TRBV2 and TRBJ2-7, with TRBD2 identical over 10 bases. The CDR3 has 14 residues. CDR1 SNHLY and CDR2 FYNNEI come from the germline V gene. With 6 bases clipped from V and 7 bases from J, the junction kept 9 bases outside the gene matches. CDR3 in DNA: TGTGCCAGCAGATCTAGCGGGAGCGCAGGGGAGCAGTACTTC. Protein product: CASRSSGSAGEQYF.

This clone was seen a single time. The chain is built from TRBV29-1 and TRBJ1-2; 7 bases fit TRBD1. This CDR3 has 14 residues. Germline V CDR1 and CDR2: SQVTM, ANQGSEA. The V segment lost 4 bases and the J segment 8 bases; nucleotides outside the gene matches: 13. The CDR3 reads CSVAPRQGAMGYTF. DNA for the CDR3: TGCAGCGTTGCCCCCCGACAGGGAGCCATGGGCTACACCTTC.

The chain couples TRBV2 to TRBJ1-1; perhaps TRBD1 as D (5 bases). The V gene's germline CDR1 is SNHLY and CDR2 FYNNEI. This CDR3 comprises 18 residues. This CDR3 is CAIAKTGGTSKGNTEAFF. In DNA, the CDR3 is TGTGCTATTGCGAAAACTGGTGGGACTTCAAAGGGGAACACTGAAGCTTTCTTT.

This chain connects TRBV6-1 to TRBJ2-7; a possible D gene is TRBD1 (6 bases). The V gene lost 10 bases and the J gene lost 7 bases, with 20 bases spanning the gap. CDR1 is MNHNS and CDR2 is SASEGT in the germline V gene. This CDR3 spans 13 amino acids. DNA of the CDR3: TGTGCCAACCTGGACAGAGCCTTTGGGGAGCAGTACTTC. As protein: CANLDRAFGEQYF.

The V gene is TRBV29-1, the J gene TRBJ1-4; a possible D gene is TRBD1 (5 bases). Germline-derived CDR1 and CDR2 are SQVTM and ANQGSEA. This CDR3 is built from 12 residues. V lost 4 bases and J lost 5, with 8 bases in between. The CDR3 sequence is CSVAAGNEKLFF. CDR3 nucleotide sequence: TGCAGCGTTGCGGCAGGGAATGAAAAACTGTTTTTT.